The 2 T cell receptor beta chains given below trace back to one sample, sequenced in a study of metastatic and nonmetastatic thyroid tumors. TCRdb re-called clones via MiXCR from the PCR reads. This table holds 11,000 to 15,000 clones, less than 30% found once. Until they underwent thyroid surgery, no patient had received any treatment. The sample was tumor tissue. The receptor source for this set is a female donor with papillary thyroid cancer or a benign thyroid nodule (not recorded which). Some clones in this sample may be carry-over from other donors' samples.

Relative to its sample, this clone is medium-sized. CDR3 coding DNA: TGCAGTGCTAGCCCCACGACTAGCGGGACACACTACAATGAGCAGTTCTTC. As protein: CSASPTTSGTHYNEQFF. The chain has TRBV20-1 and TRBJ2-1; TRBD2 aligns across 11 bases. V dropped 3 bases and J dropped 3; count of bases not matched to a gene: 10. Per the germline V gene, CDR1 is DFQATT and CDR2 is SNEGSKA (reference sequence). There are 17 residues in the CDR3.

The chain couples TRBV2 to TRBJ1-2; D unresolved. The germline V gene has CDR1 SNHLY and CDR2 FYNNEI. CDR3 length equals 14 residues. V was trimmed by 7 bases and J by 3 bases, leaving 15 bases between them. The CDR3 bases are TGTGCCAGCATGGACGGCGGGGAGGACTATGGCTACACCTTC. This gives the protein CASMDGGEDYGYTF.